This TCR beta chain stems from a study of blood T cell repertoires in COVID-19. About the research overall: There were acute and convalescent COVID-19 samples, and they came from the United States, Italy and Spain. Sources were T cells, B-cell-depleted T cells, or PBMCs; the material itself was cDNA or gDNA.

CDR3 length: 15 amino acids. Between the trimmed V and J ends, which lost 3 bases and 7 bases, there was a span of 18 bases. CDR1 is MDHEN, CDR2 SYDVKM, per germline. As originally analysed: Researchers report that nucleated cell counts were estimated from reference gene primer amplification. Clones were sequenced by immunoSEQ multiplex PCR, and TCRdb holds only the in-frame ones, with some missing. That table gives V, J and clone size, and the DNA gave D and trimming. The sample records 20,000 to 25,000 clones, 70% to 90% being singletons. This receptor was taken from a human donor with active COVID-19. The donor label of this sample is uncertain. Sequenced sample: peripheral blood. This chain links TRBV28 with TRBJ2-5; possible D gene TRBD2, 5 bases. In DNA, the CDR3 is TGTGCCAGCAGTTTGACCATGGGGAACGGAGGGACCCAGTACTTC. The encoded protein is CASSLTMGNGGTQYF.